This T cell receptor beta chain stems from a study of T cells in Graves' hyperthyroidism and ophthalmopathy (dated by TCRdb to between 2018 and 2021). For the study in its entirety: Peripheral blood samples were taken at the time of initial diagnosis, prior to any treatment. To identify TCR V-J signatures that set the groups apart, the researchers used a discovery cohort of 95 to 100 patients, made up of 40 to 45 with Graves' ophthalmopathy and about 60 with stable Graves' hyperthyroidism. Prospective prediction of ophthalmopathy was tested in an independent validation cohort of approximately 19 hyperthyroidism patients and some 17 patients who later progressed to ophthalmopathy. For training and testing, the 100 or so patients in the discovery cohort were randomly divided in a 7:3 ratio. In addition, the study compared T-cell repertoires in thyroid tissue and in blood from several Graves' hyperthyroidism patients. Once sampling was done, hyperthyroidism patients were given methimazole at a starting dose of 30 mg daily, whereas ophthalmopathy patients were given high-dose intravenous methylprednisolone. The paper reports TCR Vbeta CDR3 sequencing of roughly 140 peripheral blood samples: under 45 ophthalmopathy, under 85 hyperthyroidism and approximately 17 progressor patients. The paper's findings and limits, for the study overall: Ophthalmopathy was separated from stable hyperthyroidism by a 13 V-J signature model, with over 85% sensitivity and about 81% specificity obtained in cross-validation and 80%/75% obtained in testing. Most expanded thyroid clonotypes (frequency above 0.001) were also detected in blood, a finding suggesting that blood repertoires may reflect thyroid immune responses. In validation, the model predicted progression to ophthalmopathy with 60% to 71% sensitivity and less than 80% specificity, a median of around six months before onset. Sample size was not statistically predetermined, and blinding of investigators to group allocation was not performed.

As for this clonotype: Its antigen is still unknown. Qualities for individual bases were not recorded, and no much larger clone is one base off.

Graves' hyperthyroidism was defined as stable when no progression to ophthalmopathy occurred over 18 months of follow-up. Hyperthyroidism patients were newly diagnosed, had a disease duration of under 2 months, and were aged 18 to 65 years. Any patient with an uncontrolled infection, another autoimmune disease, pregnancy or lactation was excluded. Clinical symptoms, serum thyroxine and TRAb, thyroid ultrasound, and orbital computed tomography formed the basis for the diagnoses. PBMCs were isolated from about 10 ml of fresh peripheral blood by Ficoll-Paque density gradient centrifugation. Total RNA was extracted with Trizol reagent, and quality was checked on an Agilent 2100 Bioanalyzer. Amplification of TCR beta CDR3 regions was carried out from RNA transcripts. A first-round RT-PCR of the TCR CDR3 used the HTBI primer set with the Qiagen OneStep RT-PCR kit. A second multiplex PCR round built the libraries, followed by size selection and purification. Paired-end sequencing of the libraries was performed with 100 bp reads on an Illumina HiSeq2000. Under the source paper's analysis protocol: Raw data were processed with SOAPnuke, discarding reads with adapters, uncalled bases, mean Phred below 15, or no exact constant-primer or identifier match. COPE v1.2.5 was used to merge the high-quality paired reads, and each unique nucleotide sequence was defined as a clonotype. MiTCR v1.1 was used to align the clonotypes against IMGT TRBV, TRBD and TRBJ reference segments. The analysis included only V-J combinations with a frequency above 0.0001, which together covered roughly 99% of the repertoires. A TCS score was defined as the ratio between F50 (clonal expansion) and ExV (chaos), using BLOSUM62-based TCRdist between CDR3 peptides within each V-J. Welch's t-statistics and random forest reduced around 510 V-J features to about 13, which were used in a naive Bayes classifier (R e1071). Thyroid-blood repertoire similarity was quantified with the Morisita-Horn index. The public sequencing data were trimmed at Q25 with fastp and processed into clonotypes with MiXCR by TCRdb, which kept only in-frame beta chains. Rows merge per CDR3 protein into single entries with the most common DNA and genes. The V and J calls were not made by the authors but by TCRdb's processing. The sample table lists 95,000 to 110,000 distinct CDR3 sequences, around 50% of them with a count of one. The ten largest clones add up to approximately 25% of the sample.

The CDR3 measures 16 amino acids from cysteine to phenylalanine. Only CDR3 DNA remains: 48 bases, in frame from the first base. CDR1 SGHRS and CDR2 YFSETQ were looked up in the germline V gene. V lost 0 bases and J lost 5 bases, and the count of bases not matched to a germline gene is 6. The chain joins TRBV5-1 to TRBJ2-5; TRBD1 fits 11 bases in the junction. The sample comprised blood. The TCR was taken from a middle-aged man with Graves' hyperthyroidism. The nucleotides read TGCGCCAGCAGCTTGGAGGGGACAGGGGGAGGGGAGACCCAGTACTTC. Translated, it gives CASSLEGTGGGETQYF.